This is a list of T cell receptor beta chains from one sample in a study of T cells in Graves' hyperthyroidism and ophthalmopathy. TCRdb re-called the multiplex PCR reads through MiXCR, storing one row per CDR3 protein. The sample carries about 500,000 distinct CDR3 sequences, roughly 16% recorded once. The specimen sequenced was blood. Receptor source: a woman aged 25 to 45 with Graves' ophthalmopathy. CDR3s include the opening cysteine and the closing phenylalanine or tryptophan. The D gene is left open where the match is weak. Clone size is shown for a subset of rows, as once, few, many or a class of expanded clone.

abundance: few
j_gene: TRBJ1-4
v_gene: TRBV28
d_gene: .
CDR3aa: CASSIGGSINEKLFF
CDR3nt: TGTGCCAGCAGTATAGGGGGTAGTATTAATGAAAAACTGTTTTTT

abundance: many
j_gene: TRBJ2-7
v_gene: TRBV12-3/TRBV12-4
d_gene: TRBD2
CDR3aa: CASNWGGYEQYF
CDR3nt: TGTGCCAGCAACTGGGGGGGCTACGAGCAGTACTTC

abundance: many
j_gene: TRBJ2-3
v_gene: TRBV7-2
d_gene: .
CDR3aa: CASSQEGAADTQYF
CDR3nt: TGTGCCAGCAGCCAGGAGGGGGCGGCAGATACGCAGTATTTT

abundance: .
j_gene: TRBJ2-7
v_gene: TRBV30
d_gene: .
CDR3aa: CAWSLGSYEQYF
CDR3nt: TGTGCCTGGAGTTTGGGATCCTACGAGCAGTACTTC

abundance: many
j_gene: TRBJ2-3
v_gene: TRBV30
d_gene: TRBD2
CDR3aa: CAWSTKLAGDTDTQYF
CDR3nt: TGTGCCTGGAGTACAAAACTAGCGGGGGACACAGATACGCAGTATTTT

abundance: many
j_gene: TRBJ2-1
v_gene: TRBV11-1
d_gene: .
CDR3aa: CASNRGGNDEQFF
CDR3nt: TGTGCCAGCAACAGAGGAGGGAACGATGAGCAGTTCTTC

abundance: few
j_gene: TRBJ2-3
v_gene: TRBV25-1
d_gene: .
CDR3aa: CASSDLRGNTDTQYF
CDR3nt: TGTGCCAGCAGCGACCTCCGGGGAAACACAGATACGCAGTATTTT

abundance: .
j_gene: TRBJ2-4
v_gene: TRBV6-2/TRBV6-3
d_gene: TRBD1
CDR3aa: CASRWDPGQGASRPSKNIQYF
CDR3nt: TGTGCCAGCAGGTGGGATCCGGGACAGGGGGCGTCGAGACCATCCAAAAACATTCAGTACTTC

abundance: many
j_gene: TRBJ1-1
v_gene: TRBV18
d_gene: .
CDR3aa: CASSPQQTEAFF
CDR3nt: TGTGCCAGCTCACCTCAGCAGACTGAAGCTTTCTTT

abundance: few
j_gene: TRBJ1-1
v_gene: TRBV19
d_gene: TRBD1
CDR3aa: CASSVDRDTEAFF
CDR3nt: TGTGCCAGTAGTGTTGACAGGGACACTGAAGCTTTCTTT

abundance: few
j_gene: TRBJ2-7
v_gene: TRBV19
d_gene: TRBD2
CDR3aa: CASSILLAGAYEQYF
CDR3nt: TGTGCCAGTAGTATATTGCTAGCGGGAGCCTACGAGCAGTACTTC

abundance: many
j_gene: TRBJ1-4
v_gene: TRBV27
d_gene: .
CDR3aa: CASSRVEYEKLFF
CDR3nt: TGTGCCAGCAGTCGAGTCGAGTATGAAAAACTGTTTTTT

abundance: many
j_gene: TRBJ2-7
v_gene: TRBV7-9
d_gene: .
CDR3aa: CASSEPRGQIYEQYF
CDR3nt: TGTGCCAGCAGCGAACCGCGGGGACAAATTTACGAGCAGTACTTC

abundance: .
j_gene: TRBJ1-2
v_gene: TRBV29-1
d_gene: .
CDR3aa: CSAGQVTGYGYTF
CDR3nt: TGCAGCGCCGGACAAGTTACGGGCTATGGCTACACCTTC

abundance: many
j_gene: TRBJ2-7
v_gene: TRBV3-1
d_gene: .
CDR3aa: CASSQDLGTASYEQYF
CDR3nt: TGTGCCAGCAGCCAAGATCTGGGGACGGCCTCCTACGAGCAGTACTTC

abundance: many
j_gene: TRBJ2-1
v_gene: TRBV27
d_gene: .
CDR3aa: CASREWGEKKNEQFF
CDR3nt: TGTGCCAGCCGAGAATGGGGGGAAAAGAAGAATGAGCAGTTCTTC

abundance: few
j_gene: TRBJ2-2
v_gene: TRBV19
d_gene: .
CDR3aa: CATSGTLTGELFF
CDR3nt: TGTGCCACTTCCGGGACGCTCACCGGGGAGCTGTTTTTT

abundance: few
j_gene: TRBJ1-1
v_gene: TRBV12-3/TRBV12-4
d_gene: .
CDR3aa: CASSLGAAEGLF
CDR3nt: TGTGCCAGCAGTTTAGGGGCCGCGGAAGGTCTCTTT

abundance: few
j_gene: TRBJ1-1
v_gene: TRBV27
d_gene: .
CDR3aa: CASSLEPMNTEAFF
CDR3nt: TGTGCCAGCAGTTTAGAACCTATGAACACTGAAGCTTTCTTT

abundance: .
j_gene: TRBJ2-7
v_gene: TRBV6-2/TRBV6-3
d_gene: .
CDR3aa: CASRGTRYEQYF
CDR3nt: TGTGCCAGCCGAGGGACTCGCTACGAGCAGTACTTC

abundance: .
j_gene: TRBJ2-7
v_gene: TRBV5-1
d_gene: TRBD2
CDR3aa: CASTLGTSANYEQYF
CDR3nt: TGCGCCAGCACCCTTGGAACTAGCGCGAACTACGAGCAGTACTTC

abundance: many
j_gene: TRBJ2-7
v_gene: TRBV3-1
d_gene: .
CDR3aa: CASSQNSYEQYF
CDR3nt: TGTGCCAGCAGCCAGAACTCGTACGAGCAGTACTTC

abundance: many
j_gene: TRBJ1-1
v_gene: TRBV7-2
d_gene: .
CDR3aa: CASSAGSLEAFF
CDR3nt: TGTGCCAGCAGCGCCGGGAGCCTTGAAGCTTTCTTT

abundance: .
j_gene: TRBJ2-7
v_gene: TRBV28
d_gene: TRBD1
CDR3aa: CASNSPGGPYEQYF
CDR3nt: TGTGCCAGCAACTCTCCAGGGGGCCCCTACGAGCAGTACTTC

abundance: .
j_gene: TRBJ2-1
v_gene: TRBV7-9
d_gene: TRBD2
CDR3aa: CASSSQRGVFNEQFF
CDR3nt: TGTGCCAGCAGCTCCCAGCGGGGGGTGTTCAATGAGCAGTTCTTC

abundance: many
j_gene: TRBJ2-5
v_gene: TRBV20-1
d_gene: .
CDR3aa: CSADQGGPETQYF
CDR3nt: TGCAGTGCCGACCAGGGGGGACCGGAGACCCAGTACTTC

abundance: many
j_gene: TRBJ1-6
v_gene: TRBV20-1
d_gene: TRBD1
CDR3aa: CSATGTGRRSGSYNSPLHF
CDR3nt: TGCAGTGCTACTGGGACAGGGCGCCGTTCGGGCTCCTATAATTCACCCCTCCACTTT

abundance: many
j_gene: TRBJ1-4
v_gene: TRBV20-1
d_gene: .
CDR3aa: CSAKKSVGEKLFF
CDR3nt: TGCAGTGCTAAAAAGTCAGTAGGCGAAAAACTGTTTTTT

abundance: .
j_gene: TRBJ2-3
v_gene: TRBV7-3
d_gene: TRBD2
CDR3aa: CASSARTSGRAGNTQYF
CDR3nt: TGTGCCAGCAGCGCCCGGACTAGCGGGAGGGCCGGGAATACGCAGTATTTT

abundance: many
j_gene: TRBJ1-2
v_gene: TRBV7-9
d_gene: TRBD1
CDR3aa: CASSLVRTGDNYGYTF
CDR3nt: TGTGCCAGCAGCCTCGTAAGGACAGGGGATAACTATGGCTACACCTTC

abundance: many
j_gene: TRBJ2-1
v_gene: TRBV11-2
d_gene: .
CDR3aa: CASSLVSEQFF
CDR3nt: TGTGCCAGCAGCTTAGTAAGTGAGCAGTTCTTC

abundance: .
j_gene: TRBJ1-3
v_gene: TRBV5-1
d_gene: .
CDR3aa: CASSEKGIPSSGNTIYF
CDR3nt: TGTGCCAGCAGTGAAAAGGGGATCCCAAGCTCTGGAAACACCATATATTTT

abundance: few
j_gene: TRBJ2-1
v_gene: TRBV5-4
d_gene: TRBD2
CDR3aa: CASSWGGRAHYNEQFF
CDR3nt: TGTGCCAGCAGCTGGGGCGGGAGGGCCCACTACAATGAGCAGTTCTTC

abundance: many
j_gene: TRBJ2-3
v_gene: TRBV20-1
d_gene: TRBD2
CDR3aa: CSARDPRPGLAGSDTQYF
CDR3nt: TGCAGTGCTAGAGATCCCAGGCCGGGACTAGCGGGATCCGATACGCAGTATTTT

abundance: many
j_gene: TRBJ2-3
v_gene: TRBV6-1
d_gene: TRBD2
CDR3aa: CASSEGPAGGGDDTQYF
CDR3nt: TGTGCCAGCAGTGAAGGCCCGGCGGGAGGTGGCGATGATACGCAGTATTTT

abundance: .
j_gene: TRBJ2-1
v_gene: TRBV30
d_gene: .
CDR3aa: CAWSVRDVIGGRNEQFF
CDR3nt: TGTGCCTGGAGTGTACGGGACGTCATAGGAGGGCGAAATGAGCAGTTCTTC